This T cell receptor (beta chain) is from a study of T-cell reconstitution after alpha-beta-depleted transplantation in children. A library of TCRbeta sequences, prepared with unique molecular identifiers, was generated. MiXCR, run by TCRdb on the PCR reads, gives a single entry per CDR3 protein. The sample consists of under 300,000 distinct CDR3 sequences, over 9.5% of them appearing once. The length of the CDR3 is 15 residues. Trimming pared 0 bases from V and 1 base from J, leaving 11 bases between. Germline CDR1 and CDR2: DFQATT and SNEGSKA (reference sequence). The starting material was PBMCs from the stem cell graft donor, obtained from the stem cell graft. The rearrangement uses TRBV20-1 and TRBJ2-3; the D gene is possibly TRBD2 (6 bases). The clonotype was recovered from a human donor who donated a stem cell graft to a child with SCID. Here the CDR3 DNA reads TGCAGTGCTAGAGATCTGGACTACCGCACAGATACGCAGTATTTT. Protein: CSARDLDYRTDTQYF.